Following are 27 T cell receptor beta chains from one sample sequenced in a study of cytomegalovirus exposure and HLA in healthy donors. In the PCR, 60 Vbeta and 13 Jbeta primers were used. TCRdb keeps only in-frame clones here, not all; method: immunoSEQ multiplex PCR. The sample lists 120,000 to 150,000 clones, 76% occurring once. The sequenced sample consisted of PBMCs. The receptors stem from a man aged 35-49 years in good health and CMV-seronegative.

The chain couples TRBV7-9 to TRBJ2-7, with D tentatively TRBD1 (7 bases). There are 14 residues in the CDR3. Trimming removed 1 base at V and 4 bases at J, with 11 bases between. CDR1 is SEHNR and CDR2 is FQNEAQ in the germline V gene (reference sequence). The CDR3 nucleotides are TGTGCCAGCAGCTTAGGGGGGGACAGTTACGAGCAGTACTTC. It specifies CASSLGGDSYEQYF. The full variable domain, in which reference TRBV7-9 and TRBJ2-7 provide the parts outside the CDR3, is DTGVSQNPRHKITKRGQNVTFRCDPISEHNRLYWYRQTLGQGPEFLTYFQNEAQLEKSRLLSDRFSAERPKGSFSTLEIQRTEQGDSAMYLCASSLGGDSYEQYFGPGTRLTVT.

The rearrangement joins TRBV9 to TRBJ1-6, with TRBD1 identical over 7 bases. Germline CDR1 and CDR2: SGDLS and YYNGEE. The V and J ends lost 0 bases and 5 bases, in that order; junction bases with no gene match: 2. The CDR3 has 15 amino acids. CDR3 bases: TGTGCCAGCAGCGTAGAAGGGACAGATAATTCACCCCTCCACTTT. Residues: CASSVEGTDNSPLHF.

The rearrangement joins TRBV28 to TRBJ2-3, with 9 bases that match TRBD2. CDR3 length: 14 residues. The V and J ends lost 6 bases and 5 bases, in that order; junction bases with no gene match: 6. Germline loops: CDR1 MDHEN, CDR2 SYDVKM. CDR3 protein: CASSRGLAIDTQYF. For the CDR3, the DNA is TGTGCCAGCAGCCGGGGACTAGCTATAGATACGCAGTATTTT.

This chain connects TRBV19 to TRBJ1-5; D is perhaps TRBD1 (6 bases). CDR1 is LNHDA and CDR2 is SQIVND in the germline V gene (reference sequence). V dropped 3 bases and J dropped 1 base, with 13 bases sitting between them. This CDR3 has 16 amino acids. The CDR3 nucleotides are TGTGCCAGTAGTATGAGATCAGGGGCGAGCAATCAGCCCCAGCATTTT. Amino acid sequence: CASSMRSGASNQPQHF.

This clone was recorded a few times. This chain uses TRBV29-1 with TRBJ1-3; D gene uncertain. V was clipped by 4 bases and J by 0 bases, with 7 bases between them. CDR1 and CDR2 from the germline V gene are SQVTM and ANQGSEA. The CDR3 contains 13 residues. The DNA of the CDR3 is TGCAGCGTTGGAGACGGCTCTGGAAACACCATATATTTT. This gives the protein CSVGDGSGNTIYF.

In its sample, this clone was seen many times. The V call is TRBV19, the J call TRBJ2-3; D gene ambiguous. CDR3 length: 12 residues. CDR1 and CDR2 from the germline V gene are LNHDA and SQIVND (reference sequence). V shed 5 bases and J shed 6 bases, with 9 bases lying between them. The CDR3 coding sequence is TGTGCCAGTAGTTACCACGGTGATACGCAGTATTTT. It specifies CASSYHGDTQYF.

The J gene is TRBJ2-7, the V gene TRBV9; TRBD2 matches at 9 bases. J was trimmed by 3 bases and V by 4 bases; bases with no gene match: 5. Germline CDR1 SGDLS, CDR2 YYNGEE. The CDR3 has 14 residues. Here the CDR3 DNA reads TGTGCCAGCAGCCCTCAGACTAGCGGCTACGAGCAGTACTTC. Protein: CASSPQTSGYEQYF. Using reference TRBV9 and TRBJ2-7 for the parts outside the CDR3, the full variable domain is DSGVTQTPKHLITATGQRVTLRCSPRSGDLSVYWYQQSLDQGLQFLIQYYNGEERAKGNILERFSAQQFPDLHSELNLSSLELGDSALYFCASSPQTSGYEQYFGPGTRLTVT.

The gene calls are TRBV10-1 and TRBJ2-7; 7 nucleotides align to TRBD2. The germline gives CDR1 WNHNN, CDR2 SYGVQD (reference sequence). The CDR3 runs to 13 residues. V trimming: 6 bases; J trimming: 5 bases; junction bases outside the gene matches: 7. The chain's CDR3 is CASREGLSDEQYF. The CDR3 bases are TGCGCCAGCAGGGAGGGACTATCGGACGAGCAGTACTTC.

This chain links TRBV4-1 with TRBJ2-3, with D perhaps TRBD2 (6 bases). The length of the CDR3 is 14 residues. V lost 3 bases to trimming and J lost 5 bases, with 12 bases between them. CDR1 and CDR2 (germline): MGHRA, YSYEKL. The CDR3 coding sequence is TGCGCCAGCAGCCATCCGGGAGCGGTAGATACGCAGTATTTT. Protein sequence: CASSHPGAVDTQYF.

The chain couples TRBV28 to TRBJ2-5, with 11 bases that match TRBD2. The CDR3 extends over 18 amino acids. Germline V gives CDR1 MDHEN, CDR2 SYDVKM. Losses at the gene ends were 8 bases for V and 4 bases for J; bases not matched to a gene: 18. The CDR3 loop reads CASPPQGASGRSRETQYF. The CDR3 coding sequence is TGTGCCAGCCCCCCGCAGGGGGCTAGCGGGAGGTCTCGAGAGACCCAGTACTTC.

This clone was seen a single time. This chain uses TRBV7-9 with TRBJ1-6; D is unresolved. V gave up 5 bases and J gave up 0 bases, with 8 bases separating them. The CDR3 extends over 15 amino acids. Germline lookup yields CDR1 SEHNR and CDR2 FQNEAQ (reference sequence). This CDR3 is CASSQQSSYNSPLHF. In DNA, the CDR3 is TGTGCCAGCAGCCAACAGAGCTCCTATAATTCACCCCTCCACTTT.

The CDR3 sequence: CASSYEGGHTEAFF. The CDR3 region has the DNA TGTGCCAGCAGTTACGAAGGGGGCCACACTGAAGCTTTCTTT. The J gene is TRBJ1-1, the V gene TRBV6-6; 7 nucleotides align to TRBD1. The germline V gene encodes CDR1 MNHNY and CDR2 SVGAGI (reference sequence). The CDR3 loop spans 14 amino acids. J lost 3 bases, V lost 2 bases, and 3 bases had no gene match.

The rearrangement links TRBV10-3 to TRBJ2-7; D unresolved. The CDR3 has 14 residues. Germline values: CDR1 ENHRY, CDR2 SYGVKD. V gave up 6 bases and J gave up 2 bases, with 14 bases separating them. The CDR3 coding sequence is TGTGCCATCAGGCCGACGGAGCGTCCCTACGAGCAGTACTTC. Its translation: CAIRPTERPYEQYF.

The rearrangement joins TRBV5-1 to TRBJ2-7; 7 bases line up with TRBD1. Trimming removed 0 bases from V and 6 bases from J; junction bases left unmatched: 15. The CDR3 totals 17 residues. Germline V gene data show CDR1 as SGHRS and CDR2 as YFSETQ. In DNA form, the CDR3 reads TGCGCCAGCAGCTTGGCCAGAGACAGGGAGAGGGAGCGCGAGCAGTACTTC. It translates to CASSLARDREREREQYF. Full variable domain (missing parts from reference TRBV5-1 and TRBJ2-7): KAGVTQTPRYLIKTRGQQVTLSCSPISGHRSVSWYQQTPGQGLQFLFEYFSETQRNKGNFPGRFSGRQFSNSRSEMNVSTLELGDSALYLCASSLARDREREREQYFGPGTRLTVT.

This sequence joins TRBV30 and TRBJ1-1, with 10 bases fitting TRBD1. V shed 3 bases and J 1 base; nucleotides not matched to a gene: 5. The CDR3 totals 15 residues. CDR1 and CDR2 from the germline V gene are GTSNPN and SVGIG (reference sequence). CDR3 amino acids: CAWRSGQGTNTEAFF. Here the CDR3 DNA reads TGTGCCTGGAGGTCGGGACAGGGGACGAACACTGAAGCTTTCTTT.

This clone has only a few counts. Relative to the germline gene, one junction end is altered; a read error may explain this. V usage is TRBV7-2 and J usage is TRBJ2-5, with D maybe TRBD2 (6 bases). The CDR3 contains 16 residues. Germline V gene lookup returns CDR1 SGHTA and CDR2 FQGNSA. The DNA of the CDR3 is TGTGCCAGCAGCTTAGGAGCCTCGGAGGGGCAAGAGGCCCAGTACTTC. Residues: CASSLGASEGQEAQYF.

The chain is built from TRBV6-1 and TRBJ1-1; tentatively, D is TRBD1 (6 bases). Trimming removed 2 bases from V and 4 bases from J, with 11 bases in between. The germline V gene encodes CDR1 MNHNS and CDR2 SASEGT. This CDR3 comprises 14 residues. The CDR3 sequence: CASSESGVGTEAFF. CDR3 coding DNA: TGTGCCAGCAGTGAATCAGGGGTGGGCACTGAAGCTTTCTTT.

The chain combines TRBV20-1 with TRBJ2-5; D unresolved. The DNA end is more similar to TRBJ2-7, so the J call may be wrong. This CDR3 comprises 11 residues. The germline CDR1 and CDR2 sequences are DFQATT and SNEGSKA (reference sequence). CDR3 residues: CSATPSYEQYF. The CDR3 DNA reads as TGCAGTGCAACTCCCTCCTACGAGCAGTACTTC.

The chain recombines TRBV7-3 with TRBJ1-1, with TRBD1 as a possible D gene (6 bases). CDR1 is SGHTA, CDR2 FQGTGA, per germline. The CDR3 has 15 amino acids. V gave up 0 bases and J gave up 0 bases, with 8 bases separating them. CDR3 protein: CASSLTRDMNTEAFF. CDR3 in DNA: TGTGCCAGCAGCTTAACTCGGGACATGAACACTGAAGCTTTCTTT. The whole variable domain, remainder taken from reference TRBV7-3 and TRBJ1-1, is GAGVSQTPSNKVTEKGKYVELRCDPISGHTALYWYRQSLGQGPEFLIYFQGTGAADDSGLPNDRFFAVRPEGSVSTLKIQRTERGDSAVYLCASSLTRDMNTEAFFGQGTRLTVV.

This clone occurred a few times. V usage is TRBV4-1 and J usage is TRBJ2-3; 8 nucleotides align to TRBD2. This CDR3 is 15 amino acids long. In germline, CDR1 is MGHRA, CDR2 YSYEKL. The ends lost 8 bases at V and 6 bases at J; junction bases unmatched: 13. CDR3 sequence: CASGHSGASQDTQYF. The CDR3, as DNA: TGCGCCAGCGGACATAGCGGGGCCTCCCAGGATACGCAGTATTTT.

The CDR3 spells CASSLGHNSGNTIYF. CDR3 nucleotides: TGTGCCAGCAGCTTAGGACACAACTCTGGAAACACCATATATTTT. The V call is TRBV7-3, the J call TRBJ1-3, with D possibly matching TRBD1 (5 bases). CDR3 size: 15 residues. The germline V and J ends were trimmed by 2 bases and 0 bases, with 8 bases remaining between them. Germline assignment: CDR1 SGHTA and CDR2 FQGTGA.

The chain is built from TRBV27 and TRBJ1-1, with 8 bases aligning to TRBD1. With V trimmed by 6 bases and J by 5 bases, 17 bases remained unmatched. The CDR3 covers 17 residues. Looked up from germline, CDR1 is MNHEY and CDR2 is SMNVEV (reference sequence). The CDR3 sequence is CASRNPPRRGLETEAFF. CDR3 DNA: TGTGCCAGCAGGAATCCCCCGCGCAGGGGGCTGGAGACTGAAGCTTTCTTT.

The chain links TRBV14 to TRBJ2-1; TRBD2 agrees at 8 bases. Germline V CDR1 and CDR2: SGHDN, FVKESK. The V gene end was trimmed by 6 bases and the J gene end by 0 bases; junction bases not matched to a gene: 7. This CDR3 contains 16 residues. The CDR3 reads CASRTGGVSSYNEQFF. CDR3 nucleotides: TGTGCCAGCAGGACGGGGGGGGTGAGCTCCTACAATGAGCAGTTCTTC.

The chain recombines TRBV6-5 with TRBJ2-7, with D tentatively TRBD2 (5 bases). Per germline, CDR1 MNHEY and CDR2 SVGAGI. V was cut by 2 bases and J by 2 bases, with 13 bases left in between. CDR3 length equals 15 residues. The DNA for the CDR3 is TGTGCCAGCAGTTACCGGTCTAGCAACCCCTACGAGCAGTACTTC. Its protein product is CASSYRSSNPYEQYF.

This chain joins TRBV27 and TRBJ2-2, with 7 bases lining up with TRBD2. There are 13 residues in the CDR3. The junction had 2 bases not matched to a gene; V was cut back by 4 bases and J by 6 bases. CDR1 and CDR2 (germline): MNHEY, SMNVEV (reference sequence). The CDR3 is CASSWAGAGELFF. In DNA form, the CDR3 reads TGTGCCAGCAGTTGGGCGGGGGCCGGGGAGCTGTTTTTT.

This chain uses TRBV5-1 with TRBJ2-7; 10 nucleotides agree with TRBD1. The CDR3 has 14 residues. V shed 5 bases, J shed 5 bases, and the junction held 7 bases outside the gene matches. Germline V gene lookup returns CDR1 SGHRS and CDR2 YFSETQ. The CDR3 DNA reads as TGCGCCAGCAGTCTTGGGACAGGGGCGGACGAGCAGTACTTC. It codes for CASSLGTGADEQYF.

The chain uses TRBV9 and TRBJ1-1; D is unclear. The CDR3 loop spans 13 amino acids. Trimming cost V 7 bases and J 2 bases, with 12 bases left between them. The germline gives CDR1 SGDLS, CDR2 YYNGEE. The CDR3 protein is CASAPPGNTEAFF. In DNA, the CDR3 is TGTGCCAGCGCCCCCCCGGGAAACACTGAAGCTTTCTTT.